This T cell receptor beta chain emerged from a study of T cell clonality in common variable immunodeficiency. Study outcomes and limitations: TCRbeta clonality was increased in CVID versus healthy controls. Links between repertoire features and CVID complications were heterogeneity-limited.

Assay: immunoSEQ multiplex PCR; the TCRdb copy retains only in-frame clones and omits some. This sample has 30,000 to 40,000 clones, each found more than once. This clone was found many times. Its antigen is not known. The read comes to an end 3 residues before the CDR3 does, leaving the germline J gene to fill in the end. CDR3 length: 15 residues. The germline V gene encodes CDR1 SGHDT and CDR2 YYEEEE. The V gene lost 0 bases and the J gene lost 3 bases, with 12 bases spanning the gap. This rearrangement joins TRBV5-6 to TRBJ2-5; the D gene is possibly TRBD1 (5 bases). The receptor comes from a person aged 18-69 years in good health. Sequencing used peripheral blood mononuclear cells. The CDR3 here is CASSLAATAKETQYF. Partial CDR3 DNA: TGTGCCAGCAGCTTGGCCGCGACAGCCAAAGAGACC.